The 30 T cell receptor beta chains in this list originate from one sample, sequenced in a study of T-cell memory formation after mild COVID-19. Each CDR3 protein is one row after TCRdb ran MiXCR on the 5' RACE reads. Among roughly 130,000 distinct CDR3 sequences, approximately 5.9% were seen once, and the ten largest hold approximately 2.1%. The sequenced material came from PBMCs or a T cell subset sorted from them (not recorded which). These receptors were collected from an adult woman who had mild COVID-19 (a few samples of this study predate the infection). Cell type and time point are not known.

The chain joins TRBV12-3 or TRBV12-4 to TRBJ2-3; TRBD2 is a possible D gene (5 bases). This CDR3 is 14 amino acids long. V gave up 5 bases and J gave up 4 bases, with 13 bases separating them. For the CDR3, the DNA is TGTGCCAGCAGTGAATCTAGCTGGGCAGATACGCAGTATTTT. Its protein is CASSESSWADTQYF.

This clonotype was seen repeatedly, ten times or more. The CDR3 region is CASSLATGNEQFF. The CDR3 DNA sequence: TGCGCCAGCAGCTTGGCCACCGGCAATGAGCAGTTCTTC. The chain uses TRBV5-1 and TRBJ2-1; D call uncertain. Germline assignment: CDR1 SGHRS and CDR2 YFSETQ. Trimming removed 0 bases at V and 6 bases at J, with 7 bases between. The CDR3 totals 13 residues.

This clonotype showed up many times. The CDR3 region has the DNA TGTGCCACCAGTGATACGCGAGGGCGGGGGCTATACAATGAGCAGTTCTTC. This gives the protein CATSDTRGRGLYNEQFF. V and J are TRBV24-1 and TRBJ2-1; tentatively, D is TRBD2 (7 bases). Trimming took off 3 bases at V and 4 bases at J, with 18 bases between the two ends. The CDR3 extends over 17 amino acids. Per germline, CDR1 KGHDR and CDR2 SFDVKD.

In its sample, this clonotype was seen a few times. The rearrangement joins TRBV5-1 to TRBJ1-5, with 10 positions matching TRBD1. Germline V CDR1 and CDR2: SGHRS, YFSETQ. V shed 4 bases and J 4 bases; nucleotides not matched to a gene: 5. This CDR3 comprises 15 residues. CDR3 loop: CASSIGTGANQPQHF. The CDR3 nucleotides are TGCGCCAGCAGCATTGGGACAGGGGCTAATCAGCCCCAGCATTTT.

The table lists this clonotype with many counts. This chain joins TRBV9 and TRBJ1-5; D call uncertain. CDR1 SGDLS and CDR2 YYNGEE come from the germline V gene. This CDR3 spans 15 amino acids. Trimming cost V 3 bases and J 4 bases, with 14 bases left between them. The CDR3 spells CASSEGSLANQPQHF. As DNA, the CDR3 is TGTGCCAGCAGCGAGGGTTCCCTTGCGAATCAGCCCCAGCATTTT.

J is TRBJ2-1 and V is TRBV24-1; no definite D call. This CDR3 has 13 residues. The V gene lost 5 bases and the J gene lost 4 bases, with 8 bases spanning the gap. Germline CDR1 KGHDR, CDR2 SFDVKD. CDR3: CATSGYSYNEQFF. The CDR3 bases are TGTGCCACCAGTGGTTACAGTTACAATGAGCAGTTCTTC.

In its sample, this clonotype was seen many times. The CDR3 region has the DNA TGTGCCAGCAGTCAACAAGTCGCCTATGGCTACACCTTC. Its translation: CASSQQVAYGYTF. The V gene is TRBV6-2 or TRBV6-3, the J gene TRBJ1-2; the D is unclear. Between the trimmed V and J ends, which lost 5 bases and 4 bases, there was a span of 11 bases. This CDR3 spans 13 amino acids. Germline V gene data show CDR1 as MNHEY and CDR2 as SVGEGT.

The sample holds many counts of this clonotype. V is TRBV5-1 and J is TRBJ2-1; 15 nucleotides line up with TRBD2. The CDR3 covers 19 residues. The germline V gene encodes CDR1 SGHRS and CDR2 YFSETQ. The junction had 7 bases not matched to a gene; V was cut back by 3 bases and J by 0 bases. CDR3 sequence (DNA): TGCGCCAGCAGCTGGGGACTAGCGGGAGGCAAGGGCTCCTACAATGAGCAGTTCTTC. It yields the protein CASSWGLAGGKGSYNEQFF. Drawing the rest from reference TRBV5-1 and TRBJ2-1, the complete variable domain is KAGVTQTPRYLIKTRGQQVTLSCSPISGHRSVSWYQQTPGQGLQFLFEYFSETQRNKGNFPGRFSGRQFSNSRSEMNVSTLELGDSALYLCASSWGLAGGKGSYNEQFFGPGTRLTVL.

This clonotype was counted at least ten times. The chain couples TRBV7-2 to TRBJ1-4; the D is unclear. CDR1 SGHTA and CDR2 FQGNSA come from the germline V gene. There are 13 residues in the CDR3. The V and J ends lost 5 bases and 2 bases respectively, with 6 bases between them. DNA of the CDR3: TGTGCCAGCAGCCGGCGGACTAATGAAAAACTGTTTTTT. It encodes CASSRRTNEKLFF.

This clonotype was seen repeatedly, ten times or more. The chain couples TRBV11-2 to TRBJ2-1; 12 bases agree with TRBD2. Germline V gene data show CDR1 as SGHAT and CDR2 as FQNNGV. J was trimmed by 1 base and V by 5 bases; bases with no gene match: 18. This CDR3 region has 21 residues. As DNA, the CDR3 is TGTGCCAGCAGCCACCCCCCTGGTGGTCTAGCGGGGGGGTGGTCCTACAATGAGCAGTTCTTC. It encodes CASSHPPGGLAGGWSYNEQFF.

This clonotype was seen ten or more times. The rearrangement uses TRBV19 and TRBJ2-6; no definite D call. V lost 7 bases, J lost 2 bases, and 9 bases lay in between. Germline loops: CDR1 LNHDA, CDR2 SQIVND (reference sequence). The CDR3 length is 14 residues. The CDR3 sequence: CASIGTAGANVLTF. The CDR3 nucleotides are TGTGCCAGTATTGGAACAGCTGGGGCCAACGTCCTGACTTTC.

Ten or more counts support this clonotype. The gene calls are TRBV12-3 or TRBV12-4 and TRBJ1-2; D gene ambiguous. This CDR3 region has 15 residues. The germline V and J ends were trimmed by 3 bases and 5 bases, with 16 bases remaining between them. The CDR3 DNA follows: TGTGCCAGCAGTTTTGAGCGAGGGCCTAGGTATGGCTACACCTTC. Translation: CASSFERGPRYGYTF.

There are many counts of this clonotype. The chain recombines TRBV5-5 with TRBJ2-7, with 11 bases lining up with TRBD2. The CDR3 extends over 15 amino acids. With 4 bases clipped from V and 4 bases from J, the junction kept 7 bases outside the gene matches. Germline CDR1 reads SGHKS; CDR2 reads YYEKEE (reference sequence). DNA for the CDR3: TGTGCCAGCAGCCCCATCACTAGCGGGGGTTACGAGCAGTACTTC. Translation: CASSPITSGGYEQYF. The entire variable domain, with the rest obtained from reference TRBV5-5 and TRBJ2-7, is as follows: DAGVTQSPTHLIKTRGQQVTLRCSPISGHKSVSWYQQVLGQGPQFIFQYYEKEERGRGNFPDRFSARQFPNYSSELNVNALLLGDSALYLCASSPITSGGYEQYFGPGTRLTVT.

There are many counts of this clonotype. The rearrangement joins TRBV7-9 to TRBJ2-3; no firm D call. This CDR3 is 13 amino acids long. Between the trimmed V and J ends, which lost 7 bases and 0 bases, there was a span of 8 bases. The germline CDR1 and CDR2 sequences are SEHNR and FQNEAQ (reference sequence). DNA of the CDR3: TGTGCCAGCACCCGTCCTAGCACAGATACGCAGTATTTT. Amino acid sequence: CASTRPSTDTQYF.

This clonotype occurred a few times. The CDR3 here is CSAREGAGVGEQFF. Written as DNA, the CDR3 is TGCAGTGCTAGAGAAGGGGCGGGAGTGGGAGAGCAGTTCTTC. The chain has TRBV20-1 and TRBJ2-1, with TRBD2 identical over 7 bases. From germline, CDR1 is DFQATT and CDR2 SNEGSKA (reference sequence). V trimming: 0 bases; J trimming: 10 bases; junction bases outside the gene matches: 9. This CDR3 comprises 14 residues.

V and J are TRBV24-1 and TRBJ2-5, with 8 bases identical to TRBD1. The CDR3 loop spans 15 amino acids. CDR1 KGHDR and CDR2 SFDVKD come from the germline V gene. Losses at the gene ends were 6 bases for V and 5 bases for J; bases not matched to a gene: 10. The CDR3, as DNA: TGTGCCACCAGTACCCGGACAGGGCCCTCGGAGACCCAGTACTTC. This translates into CATSTRTGPSETQYF.

The table lists this clonotype with many counts. J is TRBJ2-3 and V is TRBV5-1; D is perhaps TRBD1 or TRBD2 (5 bases each). CDR3 size: 14 residues. CDR1 and CDR2 (germline): SGHRS, YFSETQ. Deletions cut 2 bases from V and 7 bases from J, with 14 bases between. The CDR3 DNA sequence: TGCGCCAGCAGCTTCGGGACCGACTACCATACGCAGTATTTT. This codes for CASSFGTDYHTQYF.

The rearrangement links TRBV20-1 to TRBJ1-1; D ambiguous. The CDR3 is 13 amino acids. Between the trimmed V and J ends, which lost 2 bases and 6 bases, there was a span of 13 bases. Germline V gene sequence: CDR1 DFQATT, CDR2 SNEGSKA (reference sequence). This chain's CDR3 is CSARFGPSAEAFF. The CDR3 nucleotides are TGCAGTGCTAGATTTGGGCCAAGCGCTGAAGCTTTCTTT.

In this sample, this clonotype turned up a few times. The chain uses TRBV28 and TRBJ2-1; possible D gene TRBD1, 6 bases. V was clipped by 4 bases and J by 6 bases, with 13 bases between them. CDR3 length: 14 residues. CDR1 and CDR2 from the germline V gene are MDHEN and SYDVKM. The CDR3 sequence: CASSSWDNGNEQFF. CDR3 in DNA: TGTGCCAGCAGTTCTTGGGACAACGGCAATGAGCAGTTCTTC.

This clonotype is classed as medium-sized. Here the CDR3 reads CSAPAGRTQYF. CDR3 sequence (DNA): TGCAGTGCCCCAGCAGGGCGGACCCAGTACTTC. The genes are TRBV20-1 and TRBJ2-5; TRBD1 might be the D (5 bases). The CDR3 covers 11 residues. Trimming left V 6 bases short and J 7 bases short, with 12 bases between. CDR1 and CDR2 (germline): DFQATT, SNEGSKA (reference sequence).

This clonotype was seen repeatedly, ten times or more. The chain combines TRBV29-1 with TRBJ2-7; possibly TRBD2 for D (5 bases). The CDR3 covers 11 residues. Germline V CDR1 and CDR2: SQVTM, ANQGSEA. V was cut by 6 bases and J by 3 bases, with 9 bases left in between. The CDR3 here is CSVGDYYEQYF. The CDR3 DNA reads as TGCAGCGTCGGCGACTACTACGAGCAGTACTTC.

The chain has TRBV9 and TRBJ2-3; unclear D gene. Trimming left V 3 bases short and J 4 bases short, with 15 bases between. Germline V gene sequence: CDR1 SGDLS, CDR2 YYNGEE. The CDR3 runs 15 residues. The CDR3 reads CASSEGPVGPDTQYF. The CDR3 nucleotides read TGTGCCAGCAGCGAGGGCCCCGTGGGCCCAGATACGCAGTATTTT. Drawing the rest from reference TRBV9 and TRBJ2-3, the complete variable domain is DSGVTQTPKHLITATGQRVTLRCSPRSGDLSVYWYQQSLDQGLQFLIQYYNGEERAKGNILERFSAQQFPDLHSELNLSSLELGDSALYFCASSEGPVGPDTQYFGPGTRLTVL.

The chain uses TRBV12-5 and TRBJ2-3, with D unresolved. CDR1 and CDR2 (germline): LGHNT, FRNRAP. Trimming left V 1 base short and J 2 bases short, with 1 base between. This CDR3 has 12 residues. The CDR3 DNA reads TGTGCTAGTGGTTTGGACACAGATACGCAGTATTTT. This sequence encodes CASGLDTDTQYF.

This clonotype turned up a few times. CDR3 DNA sequence: TGTGCCACCAGTGGTCCCTCGTGGGATAGCAATCAGCCCCAGCATTTT. Its protein product is CATSGPSWDSNQPQHF. This rearrangement joins TRBV24-1 to TRBJ1-5; no firm D call. The CDR3 runs 16 residues. V was trimmed by 5 bases and J by 0 bases, leaving 13 bases between them. CDR1 is KGHDR and CDR2 is SFDVKD in the germline V gene.

This clonotype was recorded many times. The chain joins TRBV5-1 to TRBJ2-5; D is undetermined. This CDR3 region has 15 residues. The ends were cut back, 0 bases at V and 1 base at J, with 10 bases in the middle. CDR1 SGHRS and CDR2 YFSETQ come from the germline V gene. DNA for the CDR3: TGCGCCAGCAGCTTGGGCGGCACCCGCCAAGAGACCCAGTACTTC. The encoded protein is CASSLGGTRQETQYF.

This clonotype was recorded at least ten times. The chain couples TRBV4-1 to TRBJ2-7; tentatively, D is TRBD1 (5 bases). The length of the CDR3 is 13 residues. V lost 3 bases, J lost 6 bases, and 12 bases lay in between. CDR1 is MGHRA, CDR2 YSYEKL, per germline. The CDR3 spells CASSQETGFEQYF. CDR3 coding DNA: TGCGCCAGCAGCCAGGAAACAGGCTTCGAGCAGTACTTC.

In this sample, this clonotype turned up a few times. The chain recombines TRBV7-8 with TRBJ2-1; 8 bases fit TRBD2. The CDR3 consists of 15 residues. Germline values: CDR1 SGHVS, CDR2 FQNEAQ. V shed 5 bases, J shed 8 bases, and the junction held 11 bases outside the gene matches. Written as DNA, the CDR3 is TGTGCCAGCAGCACAACCCAAGCGGGAGCATATGAGCAGTTCTTC. Translated, it gives CASSTTQAGAYEQFF.

At least ten counts were recorded for this clonotype. The gene calls are TRBV7-8 and TRBJ1-1; D unclear. CDR3 length: 15 residues. Between the trimmed V and J ends, which lost 5 bases and 2 bases, there was a span of 15 bases. Looked up from germline, CDR1 is SGHVS and CDR2 is FQNEAQ. Written as DNA, the CDR3 is TGTGCCAGCAGCCCGCGAATAGACATTAACACTGAAGCTTTCTTT. Translating it yields CASSPRIDINTEAFF. The full variable domain, with the rest looked up from reference TRBV7-8 and TRBJ1-1, is GAGVSQSPRYKVAKRGQDVALRCDPISGHVSLFWYQQALGQGPEFLTYFQNEAQLDKSGLPSDRFFAERPEGSVSTLKIQRTQQEDSAVYLCASSPRIDINTEAFFGQGTRLTVV.

This rearrangement joins TRBV12-3 or TRBV12-4 to TRBJ1-2; D not resolved. The CDR3 is made up of 11 amino acids. Trimming pared 6 bases from V and 7 bases from J, leaving 9 bases between. In DNA form, the CDR3 reads TGTGCCAGCAGCCCCGGACTTGGCTACACCTTC. Protein sequence: CASSPGLGYTF.

This clonotype was observed a handful of times. The V gene is TRBV11-3, the J gene TRBJ2-1; TRBD2 agrees at 11 bases. V dropped 6 bases and J dropped 7; count of bases not matched to a gene: 11. This CDR3 is built from 16 residues. Germline V gene sequence: CDR1 SGHNT, CDR2 YENEEA. For the CDR3, the DNA is TGTGCCAGCAGGCTAATAGCGGGAGGGTTTGGTAATGAGCAGTTCTTC. Translation: CASRLIAGGFGNEQFF.